These 14 T cell receptor beta chains came from one sample sequenced in a study of technical replicates of blood from a few donors. The repertoire was sequenced with immunoSEQ multiplex PCR; TCRdb's copy has only in-frame clones and lacks some. This sample has approximately 82,000 clones, with 80% to 95% found just once. The sample consisted of T cells isolated from PBMCs. These receptors were obtained from a human donor in good health.

J is TRBJ2-7 and V is TRBV27; possibly TRBD2 for D (6 bases). V was shortened by 7 bases and J by 3 bases, with 19 bases between the two germline ends. This CDR3 has 15 residues. In germline, CDR1 is MNHEY, CDR2 SMNVEV (reference sequence). In nucleotides, the CDR3 is TGTGCCAGCACCTCCACTAGCAGACAACACTACGAGCAGTACTTC. Protein: CASTSTSRQHYEQYF.

The chain recombines TRBV7-8 with TRBJ2-2; D perhaps matches TRBD1 (5 bases). The CDR3 consists of 18 residues. V lost 2 bases and J 4 bases, leaving 20 bases between the germline ends. Germline CDR1 and CDR2: SGHVS and FQNEAQ. The CDR3 DNA reads as TGTGCCAGCAGCTTATTCGGCCGGCTGGGGCCGACCACCGGGGAGCTGTTTTTT. Its protein product is CASSLFGRLGPTTGELFF. The entire variable domain, with the rest obtained from reference TRBV7-8 and TRBJ2-2, is as follows: GAGVSQSPRYKVAKRGQDVALRCDPISGHVSLFWYQQALGQGPEFLTYFQNEAQLDKSGLPSDRFFAERPEGSVSTLKIQRTQQEDSAVYLCASSLFGRLGPTTGELFFGEGSRLTVL.

The chain carries TRBV19 and TRBJ2-3; TRBD2 aligns across 7 bases. CDR3 length equals 15 residues. Per the germline V gene, CDR1 is LNHDA and CDR2 is SQIVND (reference sequence). Losses at the gene ends were 7 bases for V and 1 base for J; bases not matched to a gene: 8. The CDR3 DNA reads TGTGCCAGTATGGGTCTACGGGGGGGCACAGATACGCAGTATTTT. Its protein product is CASMGLRGGTDTQYF.

This clone was counted only a few times. The chain employs TRBV2 and TRBJ1-1, with D perhaps matching TRBD1 (5 bases). V lost 4 bases, J lost 1 base, and 7 bases lay in between. CDR1 and CDR2 from the germline V gene are SNHLY and FYNNEI. CDR3 length equals 13 residues. The CDR3 DNA reads as TGTGCCAGCAGTGGGCAGGGGAACACTGAAGCTTTCTTT. Translation gives CASSGQGNTEAFF.

This clone was seen a single time. Germline and junction disagree at one end, which may indicate a read error. The chain is built from TRBV6-5 and TRBJ2-1; TRBD2 agrees at 8 bases. Looked up from germline, CDR1 is MNHEY and CDR2 is SVGAGI. This CDR3 region has 15 residues. CDR3 sequence reads: CASRESGSSHNEQFF. The CDR3 nucleotides read TGTGCCAGCAGGGAAAGCGGGAGCTCCCACAATGAGCAGTTCTTC.

In DNA form, the CDR3 reads TGTGCCAGCAGAGGGGTCCCACGGGAGCTGTTTTTT. Amino acid sequence: CASRGVPRELFF. The gene calls are TRBV28 and TRBJ2-2; TRBD1 is a possible D gene (5 bases). V shed 6 bases and J shed 9 bases, with 11 bases lying between them. The germline V gene has CDR1 MDHEN and CDR2 SYDVKM. The CDR3 has 12 residues.

The gene calls are TRBV5-6 and TRBJ1-4; TRBD1 might be the D (5 bases). Trimming shortened V by 1 base and J by 8 bases, and 15 bases separated the two germline ends. CDR3 size: 15 residues. The germline CDR1 and CDR2 sequences are SGHDT and YYEEEE. DNA for the CDR3: TGTGCCAGCAGCTTGTCGGCCAGGGTAGAAGAAAAACTGTTTTTT. Its protein product is CASSLSARVEEKLFF.

The rearrangement joins TRBV27 to TRBJ1-1; TRBD1 matches at 7 bases. Germline-derived CDR1 and CDR2 are MNHEY and SMNVEV (reference sequence). CDR3 size: 15 residues. V dropped 3 bases and J dropped 5; count of bases not matched to a gene: 9. CDR3 loop: CASSFKGAPGTEAFF. Here the CDR3 DNA reads TGTGCCAGCAGTTTTAAGGGGGCGCCGGGTACTGAAGCTTTCTTT.

The CDR3 DNA reads TGTGCCAGCTCACCGGACAGCAGCAATCAGCCCCAGCATTTT. Its protein is CASSPDSSNQPQHF. J is TRBJ1-5 and V is TRBV18, with D possibly matching TRBD1 (6 bases). The germline V gene has CDR1 KGHSH and CDR2 LQKENI. V shed 3 bases and J shed 1 base, with 7 bases lying between them. CDR3 length: 14 residues.

This chain uses TRBV7-6 with TRBJ2-3; D might be TRBD1 (6 bases). Trimming took off 3 bases at V and 2 bases at J, with 12 bases between the two ends. The CDR3 covers 15 residues. Germline values: CDR1 SGHVS, CDR2 FNYEAQ. The DNA for the CDR3 is TGTGCCAGCAGCTTGGCCAGGGGTAACACAGATACGCAGTATTTT. Translation: CASSLARGNTDTQYF.

The chain carries TRBV28 and TRBJ2-6; 8 bases line up with TRBD1. The CDR3 covers 17 residues. Germline-derived CDR1 and CDR2 are MDHEN and SYDVKM. V trimming: 6 bases; J trimming: 2 bases; junction bases outside the gene matches: 9. The CDR3 nucleotides read TGTGCCAGCAGCCAAGACAGGGGCCGTACTGGGGCCAACGTCCTGACTTTC. Translating it yields CASSQDRGRTGANVLTF.

The rearrangement uses TRBV19 and TRBJ2-7; 7 bases fit TRBD1. Germline V CDR1 and CDR2: LNHDA, SQIVND (reference sequence). The CDR3 has 15 residues. Trimming took 0 bases from V and 1 from J; bases not matched to a gene: 3. The CDR3 DNA reads as TGTGCCAGTAGTATAGAGGTACAGGGGTCCTACGAGCAGTACTTC. The encoded protein is CASSIEVQGSYEQYF.

The chain carries TRBV5-1 and TRBJ1-3; possible D gene TRBD1, 6 bases. The germline V gene has CDR1 SGHRS and CDR2 YFSETQ. V lost 4 bases, J lost 2 bases, and 16 bases lay in between. This CDR3 is 16 amino acids long. The CDR3 nucleotides read TGCGCCAGCAGCATGGCTATGGGGGCGCCTGGAAACACCATATATTTT. This codes for CASSMAMGAPGNTIYF.

The CDR3, as DNA: TGTGCCAGCAGTTCGACAGGGGTGGGTGAAGCTTTCTTT. The encoded protein is CASSSTGVGEAFF. The V and J genes are TRBV27 and TRBJ1-1; 8 nucleotides match TRBD1. The V segment lost 4 bases and the J segment 7 bases; nucleotides outside the gene matches: 5. Germline values: CDR1 MNHEY, CDR2 SMNVEV (reference sequence). This CDR3 contains 13 residues.